This T cell receptor beta chain was identified during a study of blood T cell repertoires in COVID-19. The method was immunoSEQ multiplex PCR; TCRdb's version includes in-frame clones alone and lacks a portion of them. The data contain 300,000 to 450,000 clones, more than 70% of them seen just once; the ten biggest clones take up 1.9%. Individuals aged 18 to 89 years were recruited from about two dozen US areas. Participant-reported clinical history was the basis for cohort assignment. The CDR3 is made up of 13 amino acids. Germline values: CDR1 SGHNT, CDR2 YYREEE (reference sequence). V was trimmed by 6 bases and J by 8 bases, leaving 17 bases between them.

The clonotype comes from a middle-aged man in a cohort exposed to, infected with or recovered from COVID-19 (not recorded which). Material: PBMCs or T cells enriched from blood (not recorded which). The chain is built from TRBV5-4 and TRBJ1-1; D may be TRBD1 (6 bases). The CDR3 DNA reads TGTGCCAGCAAGCCCCCTACAGGGCTGGAAGCTTTCTTT. This encodes CASKPPTGLEAFF. The entire variable domain, with the rest obtained from reference TRBV5-4 and TRBJ1-1, is as follows: ETGVTQSPTHLIKTRGQQVTLRCSSQSGHNTVSWYQQALGQGPQFIFQYYREEENGRGNFPPRFSGLQFPNYSSELNVNALELDDSALYLCASKPPTGLEAFFGQGTRLTVV.